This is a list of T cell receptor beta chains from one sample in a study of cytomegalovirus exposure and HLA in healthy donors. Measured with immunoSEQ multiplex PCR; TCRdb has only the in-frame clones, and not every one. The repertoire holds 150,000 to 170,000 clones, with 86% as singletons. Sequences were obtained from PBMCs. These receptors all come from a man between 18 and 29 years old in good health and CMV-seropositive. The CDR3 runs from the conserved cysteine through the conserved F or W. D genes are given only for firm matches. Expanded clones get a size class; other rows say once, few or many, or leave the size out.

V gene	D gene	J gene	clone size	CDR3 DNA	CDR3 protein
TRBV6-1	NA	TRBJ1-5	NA	TGTGCCAGCAGTCCGAGCAATCAGCCCCAGCATTTT	CASSPSNQPQHF
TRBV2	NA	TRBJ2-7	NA	TGTGCCAGCAGCCTCCGGGGGATGACCTACGAGCAGTACTTC	CASSLRGMTYEQYF
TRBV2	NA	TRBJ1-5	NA	TGTGCCAGCAGCGAAGGGGGGGGTCAGCCCCAGCATTTT	CASSEGGGQPQHF
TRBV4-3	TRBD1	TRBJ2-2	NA	TGCGCCAGCAGCCAACATACGTGGGGGACAGAGAACACCGGGGAGCTGTTTTTT	CASSQHTWGTENTGELFF
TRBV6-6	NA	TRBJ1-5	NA	TGTGCCAGCAGCCGGAGTAATCAGCCCCAGCATTTT	CASSRSNQPQHF
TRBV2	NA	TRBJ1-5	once	TGTGCCAGCAGGAACAGGGTGAATCAGCCCCAGCATTTT	CASRNRVNQPQHF
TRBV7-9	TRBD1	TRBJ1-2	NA	TGTGCCAGCAGCCCGCAGGGGGTCGGTGCTATCTATGGCTACACCTTC	CASSPQGVGAIYGYTF
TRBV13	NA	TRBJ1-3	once	TGTGCCAGCAGTGCCCGCAGGGGTTCGGGAAACACCATATATTTT	CASSARRGSGNTIYF
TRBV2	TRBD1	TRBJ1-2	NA	TGTGCCAGCAGTGAAGCTTCGAGGGGGCAAAGGAATGGCTACACCTTC	CASSEASRGQRNGYTF
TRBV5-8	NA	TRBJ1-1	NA	TGTGCCAGCAGCCAACCTATCGTATTGAACACTGAAGCTTTCTTT	CASSQPIVLNTEAFF
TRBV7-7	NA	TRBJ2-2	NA	TGTGCCAGCAGCTACCAGCAGGACACCGGGGAGCTGTTTTTT	CASSYQQDTGELFF
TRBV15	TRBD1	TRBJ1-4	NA	TGTGCCACCAGCAGACCCCCCGGGACAGGGAATGAAAAACTGTTTTTT	CATSRPPGTGNEKLFF
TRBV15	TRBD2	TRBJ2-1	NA	TGTGCCACCAGCAGGACTAGCGCCGGATCCTACAATGAGCAGTTCTTC	CATSRTSAGSYNEQFF
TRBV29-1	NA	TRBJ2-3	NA	TGCAGCGTTCACGTAGCGCCCACAGATACGCAGTATTTT	CSVHVAPTDTQYF
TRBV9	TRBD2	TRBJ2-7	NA	TGTGCCAGCAGCGTGGGCGGGAGCTCCTACGAGCAGTACTTC	CASSVGGSSYEQYF
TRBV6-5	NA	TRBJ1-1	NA	TGTGCCGCCGTTAGGGGGTTGAACACTGAAGCTTTCTTT	CAAVRGLNTEAFF
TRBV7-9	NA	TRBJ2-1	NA	TGTGCCAGCAGCTTAGAGGGGCTACCTAGGAATGAGCAGTTCTTC	CASSLEGLPRNEQFF
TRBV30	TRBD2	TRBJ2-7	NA	TGTGCCTGGATTCCTGTACTAGCGGGAGAAGACGAGCAGTACTTC	CAWIPVLAGEDEQYF
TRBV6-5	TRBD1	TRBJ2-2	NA	TGTGCCAGCAGTCGCCGGGACAGGGGCACCGGGGAGCTGTTTTTT	CASSRRDRGTGELFF
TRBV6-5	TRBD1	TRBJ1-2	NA	TGTGCCAGCAGTTCTGGGACAGGCCGCCCAGTGTACACCTTC	CASSSGTGRPVYTF
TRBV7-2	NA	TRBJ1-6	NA	TGTGCCAGCAGCGAGGGGACTCTCGGGCCCTATAATTCACCCCTCCACTTT	CASSEGTLGPYNSPLHF
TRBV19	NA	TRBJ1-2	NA	TGTGCCAGTAGTACGGGGGACGGACACTATGGCTACACCTTC	CASSTGDGHYGYTF
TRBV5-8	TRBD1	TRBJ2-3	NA	TGTGCCAGCAGCTTGGGCAGGGGGCCAGATACGCAGTATTTT	CASSLGRGPDTQYF
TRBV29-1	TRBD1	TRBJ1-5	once	TGCAGCGTGGGGGACAGTGGGTATCAGCCCCAGCATTTT	CSVGDSGYQPQHF
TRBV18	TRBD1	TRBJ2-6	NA	TGTGCCAGCTCTCCGGGACAGGTACTTTCTGGGGCCAACGTCCTGACTTTC	CASSPGQVLSGANVLTF
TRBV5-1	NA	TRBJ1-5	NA	TGCGCCAGCTCAGAAGGGGATGCAATGTCGCCCCAGCATTTT	CASSEGDAMSPQHF
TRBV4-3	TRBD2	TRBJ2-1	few	TGCGCCAGCAGCCTCCTGGGGACTAGCGGACAGGCCCACTACAATGAGCAGTTCTTC	CASSLLGTSGQAHYNEQFF
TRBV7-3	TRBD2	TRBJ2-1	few	TGTGCCAGCAGCCCGAAGCGGGGGGGCGACAATGAGCAGTTCTTC	CASSPKRGGDNEQFF
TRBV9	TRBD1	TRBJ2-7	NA	TGTGCCAGCAGCGTAACAGGGGAAGGATCCTACGAGCAGTACTTC	CASSVTGEGSYEQYF
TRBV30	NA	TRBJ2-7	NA	TGTGCCTGGAGGGGCACCTACGAGCAGTACTTC	CAWRGTYEQYF
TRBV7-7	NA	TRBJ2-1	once	TGTGCCAGCAGCCCGGGAGTAGCGAAGGATGAGCAGTTCTTC	CASSPGVAKDEQFF
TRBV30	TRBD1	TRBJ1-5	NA	TGTGCCTGGAGTGCACGACAGGGGAGTCAGCCCCAGCATTTT	CAWSARQGSQPQHF
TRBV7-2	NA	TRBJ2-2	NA	TGTGCCAGCAGCTTAGGTCCTAGCTACACCGGGGAGCTGTTTTTT	CASSLGPSYTGELFF
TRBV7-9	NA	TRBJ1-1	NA	TGTGCCAGCCTGGGCAGCATGAACACTGAAGCTTTCTTT	CASLGSMNTEAFF
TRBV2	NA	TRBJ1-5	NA	TGTGCCAGCAAAGGGGCGAACAATCAGCCCCAGCATTTT	CASKGANNQPQHF
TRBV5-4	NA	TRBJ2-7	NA	TGTGCCAGCAGCTTGGAGGGTAGCGGAGCAAAACCCTACGAGCAGTACTTC	CASSLEGSGAKPYEQYF
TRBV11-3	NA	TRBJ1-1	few	TGTGCCAGCAGCTTATCCGGCACTGAAGCTTTCTTT	CASSLSGTEAFF
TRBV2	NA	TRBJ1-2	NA	TGTGCCAGCAGGCTCCAAGGGGGGGTTCCTCATGGCTACACCTTC	CASRLQGGVPHGYTF
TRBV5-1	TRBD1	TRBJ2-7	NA	TGCGCCAGCAACCCGGGACAGGGTGTCTACGAGCAGTACTTC	CASNPGQGVYEQYF
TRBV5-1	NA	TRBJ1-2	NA	TGCGCCAGCAGCTTGGAAACGGCAGGGGCCTGGGCCTATGGCTACACCTTC	CASSLETAGAWAYGYTF
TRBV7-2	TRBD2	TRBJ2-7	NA	TGTGCCAGCAGCGTCACTAGCGGGAGTGGGGAGCAGTACTTC	CASSVTSGSGEQYF
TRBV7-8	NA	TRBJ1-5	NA	TGTGCCAGCAGCTCAGGGGTCAATCAGCCCCAGCATTTT	CASSSGVNQPQHF